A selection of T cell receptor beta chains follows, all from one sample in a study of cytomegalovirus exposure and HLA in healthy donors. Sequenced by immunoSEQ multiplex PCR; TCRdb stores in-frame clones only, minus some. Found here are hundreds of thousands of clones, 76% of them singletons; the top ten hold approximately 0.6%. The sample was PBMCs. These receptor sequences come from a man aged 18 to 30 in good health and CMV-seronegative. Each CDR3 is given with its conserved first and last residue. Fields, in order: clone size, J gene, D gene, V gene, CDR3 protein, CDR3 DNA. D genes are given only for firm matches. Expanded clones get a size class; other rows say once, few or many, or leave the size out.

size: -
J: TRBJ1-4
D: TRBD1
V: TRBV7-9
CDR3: CASSFTGVWEKLFF
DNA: TGTGCCAGCAGCTTCACAGGGGTTTGGGAAAAACTGTTTTTT

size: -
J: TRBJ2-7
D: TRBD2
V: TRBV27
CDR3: CASRLAGANEQYF
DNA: TGTGCCAGCAGACTAGCGGGAGCCAACGAGCAGTACTTC

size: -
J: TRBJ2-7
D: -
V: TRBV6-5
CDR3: CASSYDSVAYEQYF
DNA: TGTGCCAGCAGTTACGACTCCGTGGCGTACGAGCAGTACTTC

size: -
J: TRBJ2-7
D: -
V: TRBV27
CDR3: CASAPRGTGHYYEQYF
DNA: TGTGCCAGCGCCCCCCGAGGAACCGGCCACTACTACGAGCAGTACTTC

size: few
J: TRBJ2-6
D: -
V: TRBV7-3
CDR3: CASSPLSGANVLTF
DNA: TGTGCCAGCAGCCCTCTATCTGGGGCCAACGTCCTGACTTTC

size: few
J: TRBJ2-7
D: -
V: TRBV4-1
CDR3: CASSYGHPRYEQYF
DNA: TGCGCCAGCTCCTACGGCCACCCGAGGTACGAGCAGTACTTC

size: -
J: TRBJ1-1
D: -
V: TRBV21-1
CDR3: CASSKGCGRVGDTEAFF
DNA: TGTGCCAGCAGCAAAGGGTGCGGCAGGGTTGGGGACACTGAAGCTTTCTTT

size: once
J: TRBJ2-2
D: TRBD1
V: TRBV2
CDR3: CASSGTGTGYATGELFF
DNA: TGTGCCAGCAGTGGAACCGGGACAGGGTATGCCACCGGGGAGCTGTTTTTT

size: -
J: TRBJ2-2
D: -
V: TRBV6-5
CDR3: CASSPAEAGELFF
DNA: TGTGCCAGCAGCCCCGCGGAGGCCGGGGAGCTGTTTTTT

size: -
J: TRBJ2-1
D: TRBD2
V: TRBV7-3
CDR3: CASSLSSSGNEQFF
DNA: TGTGCCAGCAGCTTATCCTCTAGCGGTAATGAGCAGTTCTTC

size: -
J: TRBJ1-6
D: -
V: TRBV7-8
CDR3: CASSLAGLPLHF
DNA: TGTGCCAGCAGCTTAGCGGGACTGCCCCTCCACTTT

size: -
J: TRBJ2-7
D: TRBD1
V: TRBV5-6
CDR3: CASSLGYEGQSGKYEQYF
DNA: TGTGCCAGCAGCTTGGGCTACGAGGGACAGTCAGGAAAGTACGAGCAGTACTTC

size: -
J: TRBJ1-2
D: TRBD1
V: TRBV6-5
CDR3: CASSYETGGGYGYTF
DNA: TGTGCCAGCAGTTACGAGACAGGGGGCGGCTATGGCTACACCTTC

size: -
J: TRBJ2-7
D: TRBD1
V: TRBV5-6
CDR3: CASSFGTGVYEQYF
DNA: TGTGCCAGCAGCTTTGGGACAGGGGTTTACGAGCAGTACTTC

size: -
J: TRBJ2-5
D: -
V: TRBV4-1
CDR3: CASSQPPGSGGETQYF
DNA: TGCGCCAGCAGCCAACCCCCTGGGAGCGGAGGAGAGACCCAGTACTTC

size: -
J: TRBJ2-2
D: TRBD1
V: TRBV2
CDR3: CASMRGQGNTGELFF
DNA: TGTGCCAGCATGAGGGGACAGGGAAACACCGGGGAGCTGTTTTTT

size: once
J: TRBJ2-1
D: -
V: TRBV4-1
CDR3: CASSQDSGPFLLFNNEQFF
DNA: TGCGCCAGCAGCCAAGATAGCGGCCCGTTTTTGCTCTTTAACAATGAGCAGTTCTTC

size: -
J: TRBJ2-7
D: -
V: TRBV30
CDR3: CAWSKATGPYEQYF
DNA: TGTGCCTGGAGTAAGGCGACAGGACCCTACGAGCAGTACTTC

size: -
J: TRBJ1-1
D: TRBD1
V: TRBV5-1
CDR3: CASSLAPGGTEAFF
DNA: TGCGCCAGCAGCTTGGCGCCAGGGGGCACTGAAGCTTTCTTT

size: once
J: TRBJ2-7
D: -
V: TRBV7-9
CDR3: CASSLEHYEQYF
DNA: TGTGCCAGCAGCTTAGAGCACTACGAGCAGTACTTC

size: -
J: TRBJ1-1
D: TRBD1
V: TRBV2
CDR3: CASSLTGQGTKAFF
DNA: TGTGCCAGCAGTCTTACGGGACAGGGAACTAAAGCTTTCTTT

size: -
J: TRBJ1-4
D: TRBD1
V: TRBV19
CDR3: CASSTRDRGRPNEKLFF
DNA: TGTGCCAGTAGTACCCGGGACAGGGGGAGACCCAATGAAAAACTGTTTTTT

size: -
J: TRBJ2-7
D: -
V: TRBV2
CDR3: CASRRGLGGDSYEQYF
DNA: TGTGCCAGCAGGCGGGGGCTTGGGGGGGATTCCTACGAGCAGTACTTC

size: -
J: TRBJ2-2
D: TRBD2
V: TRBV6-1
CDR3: CASRSGLATGELFF
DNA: TGTGCCAGCAGGTCGGGACTAGCGACCGGGGAGCTGTTTTTT

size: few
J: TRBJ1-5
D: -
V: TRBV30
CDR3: CAWSVLGSTGQPQHF
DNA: TGTGCCTGGAGTGTTTTGGGCAGTACGGGACAGCCCCAGCATTTT

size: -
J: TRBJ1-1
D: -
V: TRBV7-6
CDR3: CASSPLEKEAFF
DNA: TGTGCCAGCAGCCCCCTCGAGAAAGAAGCTTTCTTT

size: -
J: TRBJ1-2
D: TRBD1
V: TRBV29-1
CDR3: CSVDYKDRDSGYGYTF
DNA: TGCAGCGTTGATTATAAGGACAGGGACTCTGGCTATGGCTACACCTTC

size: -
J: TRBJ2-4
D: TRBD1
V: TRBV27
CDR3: CASRQTGTGAKNIQYF
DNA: TGTGCCAGCAGACAGACAGGGACAGGGGCCAAAAACATTCAGTACTTC

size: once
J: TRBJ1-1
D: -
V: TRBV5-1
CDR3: CASSLGRMDEAFF
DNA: TGCGCCAGCAGCTTGGGGAGGATGGATGAAGCTTTCTTT

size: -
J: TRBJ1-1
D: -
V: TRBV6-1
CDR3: CASSAKEGVNTEAFF
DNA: TGTGCCAGCAGTGCGAAGGAGGGAGTGAACACTGAAGCTTTCTTT

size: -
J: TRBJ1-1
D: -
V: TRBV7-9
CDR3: CSSSSDSWVRPNTEAFF
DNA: TGTTCCAGCAGCTCCGATAGTTGGGTCAGGCCAAACACTGAAGCTTTCTTT

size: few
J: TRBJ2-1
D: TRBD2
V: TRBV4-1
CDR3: CASRKGRGGTRDEQFF
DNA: TGCGCCAGCAGAAAAGGGCGGGGGGGGACTAGAGATGAGCAGTTCTTC

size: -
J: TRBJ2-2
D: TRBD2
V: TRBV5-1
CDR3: CASSSVGSGRIGELFF
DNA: TGCGCCAGCAGCTCCGTGGGTAGCGGGAGGATCGGGGAGCTGTTTTTT

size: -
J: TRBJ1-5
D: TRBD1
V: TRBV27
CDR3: CASSFSTGGSNQPQHF
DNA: TGTGCCAGCAGTTTCTCGACAGGGGGGAGCAATCAGCCCCAGCATTTT

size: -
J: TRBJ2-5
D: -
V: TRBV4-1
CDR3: CASSQDRSARRGETQYF
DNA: TGCGCCAGCAGCCAAGATCGGTCAGCCCGGCGGGGAGAGACCCAGTACTTC

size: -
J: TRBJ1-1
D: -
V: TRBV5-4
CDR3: CASSLSGRGWAEAFF
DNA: TGTGCCAGCAGCCTGTCTGGCAGGGGTTGGGCTGAAGCTTTCTTT

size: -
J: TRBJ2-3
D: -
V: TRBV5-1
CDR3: CASSQTPTGDTDTQYF
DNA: TGCGCCAGCAGTCAAACACCGACGGGAGACACAGATACGCAGTATTTT

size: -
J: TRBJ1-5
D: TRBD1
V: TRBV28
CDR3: CASSNRGASQPQHF
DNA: TGTGCCAGCAGCAACAGGGGCGCCAGTCAGCCCCAGCATTTT

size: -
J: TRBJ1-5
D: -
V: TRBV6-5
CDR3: CAVGQFNQPQHF
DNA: TGTGCGGTCGGACAGTTCAATCAGCCCCAGCATTTT

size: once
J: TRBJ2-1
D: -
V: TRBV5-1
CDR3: CASSPGTFFNEQFF
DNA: TGCGCCAGCAGCCCCGGGACTTTCTTTAATGAGCAGTTCTTC

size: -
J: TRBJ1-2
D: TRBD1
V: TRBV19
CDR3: CASSMRARGTYGYTF
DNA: TGTGCCAGTAGTATGAGGGCCAGGGGGACCTATGGCTACACCTTC

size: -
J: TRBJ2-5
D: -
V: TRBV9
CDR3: CASSPRASEETQYF
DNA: TGTGCCAGCAGCCCAAGGGCTAGCGAAGAGACCCAGTACTTC

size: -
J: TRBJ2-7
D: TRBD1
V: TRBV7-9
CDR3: CASSPGTGGFDEQYF
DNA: TGTGCCAGCAGTCCCGGGACAGGGGGCTTCGACGAGCAGTACTTC

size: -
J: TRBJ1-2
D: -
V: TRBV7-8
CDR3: CASSSTALTLNYGYTF
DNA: TGTGCCAGCAGCTCTACCGCGTTGACACTTAACTATGGCTACACCTTC

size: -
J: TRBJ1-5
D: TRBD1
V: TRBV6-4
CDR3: CASRRDRLNQPQHF
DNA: TGTGCCAGCAGGAGGGACAGACTTAATCAGCCCCAGCATTTT

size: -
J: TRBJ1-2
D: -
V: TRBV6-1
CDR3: CASSVGGFDGYTF
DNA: TGTGCCAGCAGTGTAGGGGGATTCGATGGCTACACCTTC

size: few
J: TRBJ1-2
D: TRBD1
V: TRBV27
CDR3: CASSSHPRDRAPYGYTF
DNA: TGTGCCAGCAGCTCGCACCCCCGGGACAGGGCCCCCTATGGCTACACCTTC

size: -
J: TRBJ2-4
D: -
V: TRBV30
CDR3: CAWAEKNIQYF
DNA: TGTGCCTGGGCGGAGAAAAACATTCAGTACTTC

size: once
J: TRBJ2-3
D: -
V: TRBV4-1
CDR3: CASSHQGTDTQYF
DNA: TGCGCCAGCAGCCATCAGGGGACAGATACGCAGTATTTT

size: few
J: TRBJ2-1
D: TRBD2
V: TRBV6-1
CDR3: CASSPSGSSYNEQFF
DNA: TGTGCCAGCAGTCCCAGCGGGAGCTCCTACAATGAGCAGTTCTTC

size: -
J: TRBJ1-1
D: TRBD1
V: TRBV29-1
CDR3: CSVEGGTGRMNTEAFF
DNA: TGCAGCGTTGAAGGCGGGACAGGGCGTATGAACACTGAAGCTTTCTTT

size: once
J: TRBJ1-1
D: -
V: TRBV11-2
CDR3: CASSLVITEAFF
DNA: TGTGCCAGCAGCCTAGTAATCACTGAAGCTTTCTTT

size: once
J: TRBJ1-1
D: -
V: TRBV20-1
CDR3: CSARKETEAFF
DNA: TGCAGTGCAAGGAAGGAGACTGAAGCTTTCTTT

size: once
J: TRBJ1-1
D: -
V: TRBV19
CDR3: CASSVTAGLVTEAFF
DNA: TGTGCCAGTAGTGTAACGGCGGGCCTTGTCACTGAAGCTTTCTTT